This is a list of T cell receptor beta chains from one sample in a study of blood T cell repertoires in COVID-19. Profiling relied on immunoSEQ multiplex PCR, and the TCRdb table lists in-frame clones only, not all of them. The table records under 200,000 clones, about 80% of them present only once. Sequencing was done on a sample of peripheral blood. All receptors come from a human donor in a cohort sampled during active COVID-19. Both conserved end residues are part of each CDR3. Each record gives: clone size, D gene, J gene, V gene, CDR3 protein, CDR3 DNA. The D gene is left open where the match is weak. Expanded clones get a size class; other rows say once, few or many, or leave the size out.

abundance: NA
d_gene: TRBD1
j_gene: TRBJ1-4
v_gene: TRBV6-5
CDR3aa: CASRLGQFYEKLFF
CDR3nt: TGTGCCAGCAGACTGGGACAGTTCTATGAAAAACTGTTTTTT

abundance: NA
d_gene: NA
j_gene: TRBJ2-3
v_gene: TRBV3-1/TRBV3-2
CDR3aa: CASSQDRWPEDTQYF
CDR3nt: TGTGCCAGCAGCCAAGATAGGTGGCCGGAGGATACGCAGTATTTT

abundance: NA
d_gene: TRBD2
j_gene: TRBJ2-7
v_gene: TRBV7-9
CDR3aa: CASSLVAGGSSYEQYF
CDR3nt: TGTGCCAGCAGCTTAGTAGCGGGGGGTTCCTCCTACGAGCAGTACTTC

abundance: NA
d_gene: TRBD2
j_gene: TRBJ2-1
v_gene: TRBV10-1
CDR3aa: CASSADASGEREQFF
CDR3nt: TGCGCCAGCAGTGCCGACGCTAGCGGGGAGCGGGAGCAGTTCTTC

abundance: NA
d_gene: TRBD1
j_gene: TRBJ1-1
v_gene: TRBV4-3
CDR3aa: CASSQDHGGRGRGRGTAFF
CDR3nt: TGCGCCAGCAGCCAAGATCACGGGGGGAGGGGGCGCGGGAGGGGAACAGCTTTCTTT

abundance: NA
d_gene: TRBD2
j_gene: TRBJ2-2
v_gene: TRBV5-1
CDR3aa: CASRKSAGANTGELFF
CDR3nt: TGCGCCAGCAGAAAGTCGGCGGGAGCGAACACCGGGGAGCTGTTTTTT

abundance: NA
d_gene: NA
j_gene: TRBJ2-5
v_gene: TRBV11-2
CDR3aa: CASSSQGVKTQYF
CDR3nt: TGTGCCAGCAGCTCCCAGGGTGTGAAGACCCAGTACTTC

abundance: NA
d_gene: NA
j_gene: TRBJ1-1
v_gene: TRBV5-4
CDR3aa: CASSMHSFNTEAFF
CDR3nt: TGTGCCAGCAGTATGCACAGCTTTAACACTGAAGCTTTCTTT

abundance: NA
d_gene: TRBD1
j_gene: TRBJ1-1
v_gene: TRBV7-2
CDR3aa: CASSFEYQLAGGYKVEAFF
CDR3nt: TGTGCCAGCAGCTTCGAGTATCAGTTGGCAGGGGGTTATAAGGTTGAAGCTTTCTTT

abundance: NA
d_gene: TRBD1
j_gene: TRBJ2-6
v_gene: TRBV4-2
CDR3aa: CASSRIGQVSSGANVLTF
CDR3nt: TGTGCCAGCAGCCGCATCGGACAGGTATCCTCTGGGGCCAACGTCCTGACTTTC

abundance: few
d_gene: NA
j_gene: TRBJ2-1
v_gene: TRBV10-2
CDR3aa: CASSQKRDEQFF
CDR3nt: TGCGCCAGCAGTCAGAAGAGGGATGAGCAGTTCTTC

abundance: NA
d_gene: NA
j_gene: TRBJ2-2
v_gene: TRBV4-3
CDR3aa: CASSHLPGQNTGELFF
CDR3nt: TGCGCCAGCAGCCATCTACCGGGACAGAACACCGGGGAGCTGTTTTTT

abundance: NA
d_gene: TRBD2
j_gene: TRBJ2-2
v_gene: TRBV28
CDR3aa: CASSPGLGNTGELFF
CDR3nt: TGTGCCAGCAGTCCGGGACTAGGGAACACCGGGGAGCTGTTTTTT

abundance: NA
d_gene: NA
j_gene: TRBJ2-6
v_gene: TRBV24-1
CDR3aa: CATSATRQSSGANVLTF
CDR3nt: TGTGCCACCAGTGCCACCCGACAGAGCTCTGGGGCCAACGTCCTGACTTTC

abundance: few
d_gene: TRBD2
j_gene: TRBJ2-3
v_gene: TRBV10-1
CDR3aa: CASSESTPGLAGGLGTQYF
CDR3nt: TGCGCCAGCAGTGAGTCTACCCCGGGACTAGCGGGGGGACTGGGTACGCAGTATTTT

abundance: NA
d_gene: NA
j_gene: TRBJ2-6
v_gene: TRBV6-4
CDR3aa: CASSDIRDFTLSGANVLTF
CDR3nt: TGTGCCAGCAGTGACATTAGGGACTTTACCCTCTCTGGGGCCAACGTCCTGACTTTC

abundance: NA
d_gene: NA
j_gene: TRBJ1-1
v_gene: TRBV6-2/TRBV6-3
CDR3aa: CASSRWSAEAFF
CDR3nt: TGTGCCAGCAGTCGTTGGAGTGCTGAAGCTTTCTTT

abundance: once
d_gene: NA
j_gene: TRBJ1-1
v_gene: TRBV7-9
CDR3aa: CASSPTQGQNTEAFF
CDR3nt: TGTGCCAGCAGCCCGACTCAGGGACAGAACACTGAAGCTTTCTTT

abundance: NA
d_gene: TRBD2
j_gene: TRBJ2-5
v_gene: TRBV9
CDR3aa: CASSVSGAGGETQYF
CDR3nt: TGTGCCAGCAGCGTATCTGGCGCGGGGGGAGAGACCCAGTACTTC

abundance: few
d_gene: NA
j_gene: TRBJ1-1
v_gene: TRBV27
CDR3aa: CASGLFTEAFF
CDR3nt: TGTGCCAGCGGGCTTTTCACTGAAGCTTTCTTT

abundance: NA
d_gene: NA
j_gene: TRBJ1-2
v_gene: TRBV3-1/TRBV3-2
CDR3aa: CASSQGAGGNYGYTF
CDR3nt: TGTGCCAGCAGCCAAGGGGCTGGGGGCAACTATGGCTACACCTTC

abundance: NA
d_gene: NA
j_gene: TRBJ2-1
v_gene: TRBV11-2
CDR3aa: CASSLEGTHPSYNEQFF
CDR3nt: TGTGCCAGCAGCTTAGAGGGGACTCATCCCTCCTACAATGAGCAGTTCTTC

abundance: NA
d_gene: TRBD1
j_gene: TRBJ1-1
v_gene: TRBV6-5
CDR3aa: CASSTLTGAGTEAFF
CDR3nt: TGTGCCAGCAGTACCTTGACAGGGGCAGGGACTGAAGCTTTCTTT

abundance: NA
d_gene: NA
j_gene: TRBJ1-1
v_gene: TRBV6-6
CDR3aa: CASSDSGQVNTEAFF
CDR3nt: TGTGCCAGCAGTGACTCGGGACAAGTGAACACTGAAGCTTTCTTT

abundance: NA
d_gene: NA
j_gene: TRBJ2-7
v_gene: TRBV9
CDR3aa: CASSVVGRSYEQYF
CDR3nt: TGTGCCAGCAGCGTAGTGGGCAGATCCTACGAGCAGTACTTC

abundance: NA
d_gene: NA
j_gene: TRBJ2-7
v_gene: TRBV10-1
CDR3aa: CASRPLAHSYEQYF
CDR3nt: TGCGCCAGCAGGCCACTAGCCCACTCCTACGAGCAGTACTTC

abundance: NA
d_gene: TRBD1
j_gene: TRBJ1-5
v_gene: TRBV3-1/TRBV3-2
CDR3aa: CASSQGRGTQPQHF
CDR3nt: TGTGCCAGCAGCCAAGGCAGGGGGACCCAGCCCCAGCATTTT

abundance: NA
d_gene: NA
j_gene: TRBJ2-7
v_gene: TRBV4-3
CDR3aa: CASSQDVPGAGEQYF
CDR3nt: TGCGCCAGCAGCCAAGACGTTCCAGGGGCCGGCGAGCAGTACTTC

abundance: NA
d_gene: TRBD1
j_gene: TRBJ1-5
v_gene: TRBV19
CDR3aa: CASSIDGGYRGSNQPQHF
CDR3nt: TGTGCCAGTAGTATAGATGGGGGTTACAGGGGTAGCAATCAGCCCCAGCATTTT

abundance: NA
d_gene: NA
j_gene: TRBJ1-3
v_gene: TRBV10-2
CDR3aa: CASSESHRQGNTIYF
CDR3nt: TGCGCCAGCAGTGAGTCCCATAGACAGGGAAACACCATATATTTT

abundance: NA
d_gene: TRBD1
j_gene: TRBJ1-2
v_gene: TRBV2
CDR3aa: CASSGQGVAYGYTF
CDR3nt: TGTGCCAGCAGTGGACAGGGAGTGGCATATGGCTACACCTTC

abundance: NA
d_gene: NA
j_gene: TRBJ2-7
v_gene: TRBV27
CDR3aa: CASSLSEPYEQYF
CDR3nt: TGTGCCAGCAGTTTATCGGAGCCCTACGAGCAGTACTTC

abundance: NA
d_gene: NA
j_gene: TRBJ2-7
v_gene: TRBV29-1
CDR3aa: CSVELADYEQYF
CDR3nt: TGCAGCGTTGAATTGGCAGATTACGAGCAGTACTTC

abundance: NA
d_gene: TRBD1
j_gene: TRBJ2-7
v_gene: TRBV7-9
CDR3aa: CASSTAGTGSEQYF
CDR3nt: TGTGCCAGCAGCACAGCCGGGACAGGGTCCGAGCAGTACTTC

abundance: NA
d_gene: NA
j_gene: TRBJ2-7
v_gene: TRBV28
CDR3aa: CASSPQGTGRGAYEQYF
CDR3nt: TGTGCCAGCAGTCCACAGGGAACAGGACGGGGAGCATACGAGCAGTACTTC

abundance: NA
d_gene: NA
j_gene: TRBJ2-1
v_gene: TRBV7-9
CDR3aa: CASSPKELALNEQFF
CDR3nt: TGTGCCAGCAGCCCGAAGGAGTTGGCATTGAATGAGCAGTTCTTC

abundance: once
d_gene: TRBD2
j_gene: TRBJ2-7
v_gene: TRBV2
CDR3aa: CASSASSGAYEQYF
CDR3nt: TGTGCCAGCAGTGCGTCCAGCGGGGCCTACGAGCAGTACTTC

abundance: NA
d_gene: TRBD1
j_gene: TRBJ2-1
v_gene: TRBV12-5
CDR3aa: CASGQGFGEQFF
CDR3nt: TGTGCTAGCGGACAGGGGTTCGGTGAGCAGTTCTTC

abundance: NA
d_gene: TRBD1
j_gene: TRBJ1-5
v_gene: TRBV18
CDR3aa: CASSQGQGVSQPQHF
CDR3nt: TGTGCCAGCTCCCAGGGACAGGGAGTGAGCCAGCCCCAGCATTTT

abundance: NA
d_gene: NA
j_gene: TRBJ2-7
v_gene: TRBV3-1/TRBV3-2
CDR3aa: CASSQEGSISYEQYF
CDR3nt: TGTGCCAGCAGCCAAGAAGGGAGCATCTCCTACGAGCAGTACTTC

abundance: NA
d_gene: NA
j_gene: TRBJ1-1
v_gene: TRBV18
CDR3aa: CASATPPENTEAFF
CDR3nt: TGTGCCAGCGCGACACCTCCGGAGAACACTGAAGCTTTCTTT

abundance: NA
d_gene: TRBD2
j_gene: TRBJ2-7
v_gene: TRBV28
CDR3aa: CASSMIGTSGVLSYEQYF
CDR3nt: TGTGCCAGCAGTATGATCGGGACTAGCGGAGTGCTCTCCTACGAGCAGTACTTC

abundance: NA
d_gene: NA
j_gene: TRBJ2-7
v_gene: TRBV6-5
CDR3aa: CASSYGTSYEQYF
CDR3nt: TGTGCCAGCAGTTACGGTACTAGCTACGAGCAGTACTTC

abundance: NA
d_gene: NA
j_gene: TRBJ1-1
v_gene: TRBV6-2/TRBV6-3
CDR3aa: CASSIQTPGTEAFF
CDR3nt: TGTGCCAGCAGTATTCAGACCCCGGGCACTGAAGCTTTCTTT

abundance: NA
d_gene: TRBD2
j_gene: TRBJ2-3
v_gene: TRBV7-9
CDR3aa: CASSFGTSGTDTQYF
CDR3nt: TGTGCCAGCAGCTTTGGGACTAGCGGCACAGATACGCAGTATTTT

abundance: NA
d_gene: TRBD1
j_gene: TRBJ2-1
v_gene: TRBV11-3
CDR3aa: CASSQGQGAYSEQFF
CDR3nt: TGTGCCAGCAGCCAGGGACAGGGGGCGTACTCTGAGCAGTTCTTC

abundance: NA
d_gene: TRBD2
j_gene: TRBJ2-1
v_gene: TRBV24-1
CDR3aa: CATSPAGGPHNEQFF
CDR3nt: TGTGCCACCAGTCCAGCGGGAGGGCCCCACAATGAGCAGTTCTTC

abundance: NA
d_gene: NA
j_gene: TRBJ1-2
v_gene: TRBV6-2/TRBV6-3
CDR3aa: CASSYPGSYGYTF
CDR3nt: TGTGCCAGCAGTTACCCAGGGTCCTATGGCTACACCTTC

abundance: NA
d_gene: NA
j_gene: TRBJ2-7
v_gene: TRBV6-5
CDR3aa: CASRQGLGEQYF
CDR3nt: TGTGCCAGCAGGCAGGGTCTGGGTGAGCAGTACTTC

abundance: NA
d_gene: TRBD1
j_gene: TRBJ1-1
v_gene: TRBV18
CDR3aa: CASSPGTGSGMNTEAFF
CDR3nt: TGTGCCAGCTCACCTGGGACAGGGTCAGGGATGAACACTGAAGCTTTCTTT

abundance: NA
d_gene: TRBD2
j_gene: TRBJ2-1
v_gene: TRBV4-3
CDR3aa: CASSQDSGLAGGNYNEQFF
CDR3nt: TGCGCCAGCAGCCAAGATTCCGGACTAGCGGGGGGAAACTACAATGAGCAGTTCTTC

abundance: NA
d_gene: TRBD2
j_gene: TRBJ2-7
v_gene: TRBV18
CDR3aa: CASSPVAGRVYEQYF
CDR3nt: TGTGCCAGCTCACCAGTAGCGGGACGGGTGTACGAGCAGTACTTC